Sequencing of this T cell receptor beta chain was carried out in a study of T cell responses to AZD1222 COVID-19 vaccine. Study-wide results and caveats: Reportedly, close to half of spike-specific TCRs are directed against unmutated variant regions.

Pooled samples include second doses given at about 4 or 12 weeks. Assay: immunoSEQ multiplex PCR; the TCRdb copy retains only in-frame clones and omits some. Here the sample spans about 170,000 clones, approximately 90% being singletons. Comments on this clone: Its target is not known.

Germline lookup yields CDR1 MGHRA and CDR2 YSYEKL. With 4 bases removed from V and 1 base from J, the gap between germline ends came to 10 bases. The CDR3 length is 14 residues. This material consisted of peripheral blood, taken 28 days after the second AZD1222 dose. This TCR was sampled from an adult who received the AZD1222 COVID-19 vaccine. The rearrangement joins TRBV4-1 to TRBJ1-1, with D perhaps matching TRBD1 (6 bases). The CDR3 sequence: CASSRLQGNTEAFF. As DNA, the CDR3 is TGCGCCAGCAGCCGACTACAGGGGAACACTGAAGCTTTCTTT.